This entry lists 31 T cell receptor beta chains sequenced from one sample in a study of T-cell memory formation after mild COVID-19. One entry per CDR3 protein results from TCRdb running MiXCR on the 5' RACE reads. The sample shows roughly 15,000 distinct CDR3 sequences, 20% to 25% of them seen only once. The specimen sequenced was PBMCs or a T cell subset sorted from them (not recorded which). The receptors originated from a young man who had mild COVID-19 (a few samples of this study predate the infection). Cell type and time point are not known.

This clonotype occurred many times. This chain joins TRBV6-5 and TRBJ2-1; no firm D call. This CDR3 comprises 11 residues. Germline V CDR1 and CDR2: MNHEY, SVGAGI. Trimming shortened V by 1 base and J by 6 bases, and 1 base separated the two germline ends. The CDR3 loop reads CASSYFNEQFF. The CDR3 DNA reads as TGTGCCAGCAGTTACTTCAATGAGCAGTTCTTC.

This clonotype was seen repeatedly, ten times or more. V gene TRBV28 combines with J gene TRBJ1-4; D uncertain. V was cut by 3 bases and J by 6 bases, with 11 bases left in between. CDR3 length: 14 residues. The germline CDR1 and CDR2 sequences are MDHEN and SYDVKM. The CDR3 protein is CASSLRPSYEKLFF. CDR3 bases: TGTGCCAGCAGTTTGCGCCCTTCTTATGAAAAACTGTTTTTT.

The genes are TRBV20-1 and TRBJ1-3; D not resolved. The V gene's germline CDR1 is DFQATT and CDR2 SNEGSKA (reference sequence). The V end lost 5 bases, the J end lost 7 bases, and 9 bases lay between the germline ends. This CDR3 region has 11 residues. This CDR3 reads CSAQNPNTIYF. The CDR3 nucleotides are TGCAGTGCTCAGAATCCGAACACCATATATTTT.

The chain combines TRBV7-8 with TRBJ2-7; D uncertain. Germline-derived CDR1 and CDR2 are SGHVS and FQNEAQ. This CDR3 comprises 13 residues. Trimming removed 5 bases at V and 3 bases at J, with 11 bases between. In DNA form, the CDR3 reads TGTGCCAGCAGCCCCCGGTGGGACTACGAGCAGTACTTC. Residues: CASSPRWDYEQYF.

With regard to this clonotype: Germline is not matched at one junction end, which may reflect a read error. The chain combines TRBV7-3 with TRBJ2-1, with unresolved D. The germline CDR1 and CDR2 sequences are SGHTA and FQGTGA. The CDR3 covers 15 residues. The CDR3 region has the DNA TGTGCCAGCAGCTTAGACCCAGAAGGCTACAATGAGCAGTTATTC. Translating gives CASSLDPEGYNEQLF.

This clonotype was recorded only once. A clone one base away is much larger, so this may be a read error. The rearrangement joins TRBV10-3 to TRBJ2-7; TRBD1 might be the D (5 bases). The germline gives CDR1 ENHRY, CDR2 SYGVKD. The CDR3 runs to 14 residues. Trimming shortened V by 10 bases and J by 0 bases, and 16 bases separated the two germline ends. CDR3 DNA sequence: TGTGCCACAAAAGCAAGGGGTCGCTCCTACGAGCAGTACTTC. Protein sequence: CATKARGRSYEQYF.

The chain links TRBV30 to TRBJ2-7, with 7 bases identical to TRBD2. This CDR3 comprises 13 residues. J was trimmed by 2 bases and V by 1 base; bases with no gene match: 2. In germline, CDR1 is GTSNPN, CDR2 SVGIG (reference sequence). The CDR3 is CAWSDGGTYEQYF. CDR3 nucleotide sequence: TGTGCCTGGAGTGACGGGGGGACCTACGAGCAGTACTTC.

This clonotype has just a few counts. The CDR3 sequence: CASSEGVAGVNEQYF. For the CDR3, the DNA is TGTGCCAGCAGTGAGGGGGTAGCGGGGGTGAACGAGCAGTACTTC. This chain links TRBV6-5 with TRBJ2-7; 9 bases fit TRBD2. This CDR3 has 15 residues. Losses at the gene ends were 5 bases for V and 5 bases for J; bases not matched to a gene: 10. Germline V gene sequence: CDR1 MNHEY, CDR2 SVGAGI.

This clonotype was found many times. This chain joins TRBV4-1 and TRBJ2-3; D possibly corresponds to TRBD1 (6 bases). The germline V and J ends were trimmed by 5 bases and 6 bases, with 21 bases remaining between them. CDR3 length: 16 residues. Germline CDR1 reads MGHRA; CDR2 reads YSYEKL. The CDR3 here is CASSFPLGAPPDTQYF. The CDR3 region has the DNA TGCGCCAGCAGCTTTCCCTTGGGGGCCCCACCGGATACGCAGTATTTT.

This clonotype was detected many times. This sequence joins TRBV7-8 and TRBJ1-2; maybe TRBD1 (6 bases). Germline V lookup: CDR1 SGHVS, CDR2 FQNEAQ. Trimming took 2 bases from V and 0 from J, leaving 16 bases between them. This CDR3 contains 17 residues. The DNA of the CDR3 is TGTGCCAGCAGCTTATGGGGGACACCCCCTACTAACTATGGCTACACCTTC. It specifies CASSLWGTPPTNYGYTF.

Many counts were recorded for this clonotype. V is TRBV4-2 and J is TRBJ1-5; D gene ambiguous. V lost 0 bases, J lost 7 bases, and 7 bases lay in between. The CDR3 runs 13 residues. The germline V gene encodes CDR1 LGHNA and CDR2 YNFKEQ. CDR3 bases: TGTGCCAGCAGCCAAGATCTCCTCCAGCCCCAGCATTTT. Translated: CASSQDLLQPQHF.

This clonotype was recorded at least ten times. The chain couples TRBV9 to TRBJ1-2; no reliable D call. V shed 4 bases and J shed 2 bases, with 9 bases lying between them. The CDR3 contains 13 residues. Germline assignment: CDR1 SGDLS and CDR2 YYNGEE. In DNA, the CDR3 is TGTGCCAGCAGCCCCGGAGGCAACTATGGCTACACCTTC. This codes for CASSPGGNYGYTF.

This clonotype was seen repeatedly, ten times or more. As DNA, the CDR3 is TGTGCCAGCAGCTCTCCGGGACAGGGGGACTTTGGCTACACCTTC. It codes for CASSSPGQGDFGYTF. The chain employs TRBV7-2 and TRBJ1-2, with 11 bases identical to TRBD1. CDR1 is SGHTA and CDR2 is FQGNSA in the germline V gene. The trim removed 4 bases at V and 7 bases at J, leaving 8 bases unmatched. The CDR3 extends over 15 amino acids.

The chain has TRBV5-1 and TRBJ2-5, with D hard to call. Germline assignment: CDR1 SGHRS and CDR2 YFSETQ. Deletions cut 0 bases from V and 1 base from J, with 10 bases between. CDR3 length: 15 amino acids. This CDR3 is CASSLVGPLQETQYF. DNA of the CDR3: TGCGCCAGCAGCTTGGTAGGCCCGCTCCAAGAGACCCAGTACTTC.

This clonotype was seen many times. The rearrangement joins TRBV7-2 to TRBJ1-2; the D is unclear. Germline V gene data show CDR1 as SGHTA and CDR2 as FQGNSA. Trimming removed 5 bases from V and 3 bases from J, with 22 bases in between. This CDR3 has 17 residues. DNA of the CDR3: TGTGCCAGCAGCCTTCAATTTAACCCTAGTCCCTACTATGGCTACACCTTC. This translates into CASSLQFNPSPYYGYTF.

This clonotype was observed at least ten times. This chain connects TRBV7-8 to TRBJ1-6; TRBD1 might be the D (5 bases). The CDR3 length is 21 residues. Trimming stripped 1 base from V and 2 bases from J, with 24 bases between. Germline CDR1 and CDR2: SGHVS and FQNEAQ. The CDR3 loop is CASSLGSGVWIGGTYNSPLHF. CDR3 DNA sequence: TGTGCCAGCAGCTTAGGGTCGGGGGTTTGGATCGGGGGAACCTATAATTCACCCCTCCACTTT.

Of note for this clonotype: It may be a read error: a sequence one base away is much more abundant. The genes are TRBV13 and TRBJ2-5; 7 bases fit TRBD2. Germline CDR1 PRHDT, CDR2 FYEKMQ (reference sequence). CDR3 length equals 16 residues. For the CDR3, the DNA is TGTGACAGCAGCTTAGGAGCGGGGAGACTCCAAGAGACCCAGTACTTC. Its protein product is CDSSLGAGRLQETQYF.

The chain combines TRBV12-3 or TRBV12-4 with TRBJ2-7, with D unclear. Trimming cost V 3 bases and J 4 bases, with 13 bases left between them. This CDR3 has 14 amino acids. As DNA, the CDR3 is TGTGCCAGCAGTTTTTGGGGTAGCCTTTACGAGCAGTACTTC. It encodes CASSFWGSLYEQYF.

Ten or more counts support this clonotype. The chain combines TRBV12-3 or TRBV12-4 with TRBJ2-1; 7 nucleotides agree with TRBD2. The CDR3 has 15 amino acids. The J segment lost 3 bases and the V segment lost 7 bases, leaving 9 bases of the junction unmatched. The DNA of the CDR3 is TGTGCCAGCATTCTCCGGGCTAGCGGCTACAATGAGCAGTTCTTC. Translated: CASILRASGYNEQFF.

The sample holds many counts of this clonotype. The chain couples TRBV2 to TRBJ2-1; D is unresolved. Per germline, CDR1 SNHLY and CDR2 FYNNEI. The CDR3 spans 13 residues. Trimming took off 3 bases at V and 4 bases at J, with 7 bases between the two ends. The CDR3 coding sequence is TGTGCCAGCAGTGAGCTCCAATACAATGAGCAGTTCTTC. The encoded protein is CASSELQYNEQFF.

This clonotype was detected many times. The chain has TRBV5-6 and TRBJ2-7; 8 nucleotides match TRBD2. Germline V lookup: CDR1 SGHDT, CDR2 YYEEEE. Trimming at V came to 5 bases and at J to 4 bases, leaving 8 bases not matched to a gene. The CDR3 has 14 residues. The chain's CDR3 is CASRKRGGPYEQYF. Written as DNA, the CDR3 is TGTGCCAGCAGAAAACGGGGGGGCCCTTACGAGCAGTACTTC.

This clonotype was seen ten or more times. In nucleotides, the CDR3 is TGTGCCAGCAGCCATGGGCCGTCCTACGAGCAGTACTTC. This encodes CASSHGPSYEQYF. This chain connects TRBV27 to TRBJ2-7; D is uncertain. The CDR3 contains 13 residues. Trimming took off 6 bases at V and 1 base at J, with 10 bases between the two ends. Germline CDR1 reads MNHEY; CDR2 reads SMNVEV (reference sequence).

This clonotype was counted many times. The chain joins TRBV9 to TRBJ1-1; possible D gene TRBD1, 6 bases. V shed 3 bases and J shed 2 bases, with 11 bases lying between them. The germline V gene has CDR1 SGDLS and CDR2 YYNGEE. There are 14 residues in the CDR3. In DNA form, the CDR3 reads TGTGCCAGCAGCGCGGGGGGCGGAAACACTGAAGCTTTCTTT. Its protein product is CASSAGGGNTEAFF.

This clonotype has just a few counts. The V call is TRBV25-1, the J call TRBJ2-1; possible D gene TRBD1, 6 bases. Per the germline V gene, CDR1 is MGHDK and CDR2 is SYGVNS. The length of the CDR3 is 15 residues. Trimming shortened V by 4 bases and J by 7 bases, and 17 bases separated the two germline ends. The CDR3 spells CASSAAPGDRNEQFF. Written as DNA, the CDR3 is TGTGCCAGCAGTGCCGCACCAGGGGATCGGAATGAGCAGTTCTTC.

This clonotype was recorded many times. The rearrangement uses TRBV5-1 and TRBJ2-5, with D tentatively TRBD2 (5 bases). CDR3 length equals 13 residues. Germline lookup yields CDR1 SGHRS and CDR2 YFSETQ. The V end lost 7 bases, the J end lost 0 bases, and 10 bases lay between the germline ends. The CDR3 nucleotides are TGCGCCAGCTGGGAGACGTACCAAGAGACCCAGTACTTC. It yields the protein CASWETYQETQYF.

This clonotype showed up many times. The chain carries TRBV7-9 and TRBJ2-3, with D possibly TRBD2 on 5 matching bases. The germline V gene encodes CDR1 SEHNR and CDR2 FQNEAQ (reference sequence). V lost 3 bases to trimming and J lost 2 bases, with 12 bases between them. The CDR3 totals 15 residues. The DNA of the CDR3 is TGTGCCAGCAGCTTCGGGGAAAGGGTCACAGATACGCAGTATTTT. It specifies CASSFGERVTDTQYF.

Only a few counts were recorded for this clonotype. V usage is TRBV3-1 and J usage is TRBJ1-2, with D tentatively TRBD1 (5 bases). The germline V gene has CDR1 LGHDT and CDR2 YNNKEL (reference sequence). V lost 0 bases, J lost 2 bases, and 16 bases lay in between. The CDR3 extends over 17 amino acids. CDR3 nucleotides: TGTGCCAGCAGCCAAGAAGGGGCGGGAGGGAGGAACTATGGCTACACCTTC. It translates to CASSQEGAGGRNYGYTF. Using reference TRBV3-1 and TRBJ1-2 for the parts outside the CDR3, the full variable domain is DTAVSQTPKYLVTQMGNDKSIKCEQNLGHDTMYWYKQDSKKFLKIMFSYNNKELIINETVPNRFSPKSPDKAHLNLHINSLELGDSAVYFCASSQEGAGGRNYGYTFGSGTRLTVV.

The chain is built from TRBV19 and TRBJ2-7; D gene ambiguous. CDR3 size: 14 residues. Germline V gene data show CDR1 as LNHDA and CDR2 as SQIVND (reference sequence). V lost 5 bases and J 3 bases, leaving 14 bases between the germline ends. CDR3 DNA sequence: TGTGCCAGTAGTCCCACCCCCGACAACTACGAGCAGTACTTC. This translates into CASSPTPDNYEQYF.

This clonotype occurred many times. This rearrangement joins TRBV5-4 to TRBJ2-1, with 10 nucleotides matching TRBD2. Trimming at V came to 5 bases and at J to 5 bases, leaving 10 bases not matched to a gene. Germline loops: CDR1 SGHNT, CDR2 YYREEE (reference sequence). The CDR3 has 16 amino acids. This CDR3 is CASSSRLAGFDNEQFF. The CDR3 nucleotides are TGTGCCAGCAGTTCTCGACTAGCGGGCTTTGACAATGAGCAGTTCTTC.

V and J are TRBV7-9 and TRBJ1-4, with a weak D call TRBD1 (6 bases). Germline CDR1 reads SEHNR; CDR2 reads FQNEAQ (reference sequence). V dropped 3 bases and J dropped 5 bases, with 7 bases sitting between them. The length of the CDR3 is 13 residues. This CDR3 reads CASSLGANEKLFF. The CDR3 DNA reads as TGTGCCAGCAGCTTGGGGGCGAATGAAAAACTGTTTTTT. Combining the CDR3 with reference TRBV7-9 and TRBJ1-4 gives the whole variable domain DTGVSQNPRHKITKRGQNVTFRCDPISEHNRLYWYRQTLGQGPEFLTYFQNEAQLEKSRLLSDRFSAERPKGSFSTLEIQRTEQGDSAMYLCASSLGANEKLFFGSGTQLSVL.

This rearrangement joins TRBV2 to TRBJ2-5; no clear D. The CDR3 contains 14 residues. V lost 2 bases and J lost 5, with 12 bases in between. The germline CDR1 and CDR2 sequences are SNHLY and FYNNEI. CDR3 sequence: CASSERVDAETQYF. The CDR3 nucleotides read TGTGCCAGCAGTGAAAGGGTCGATGCGGAGACCCAGTACTTC.